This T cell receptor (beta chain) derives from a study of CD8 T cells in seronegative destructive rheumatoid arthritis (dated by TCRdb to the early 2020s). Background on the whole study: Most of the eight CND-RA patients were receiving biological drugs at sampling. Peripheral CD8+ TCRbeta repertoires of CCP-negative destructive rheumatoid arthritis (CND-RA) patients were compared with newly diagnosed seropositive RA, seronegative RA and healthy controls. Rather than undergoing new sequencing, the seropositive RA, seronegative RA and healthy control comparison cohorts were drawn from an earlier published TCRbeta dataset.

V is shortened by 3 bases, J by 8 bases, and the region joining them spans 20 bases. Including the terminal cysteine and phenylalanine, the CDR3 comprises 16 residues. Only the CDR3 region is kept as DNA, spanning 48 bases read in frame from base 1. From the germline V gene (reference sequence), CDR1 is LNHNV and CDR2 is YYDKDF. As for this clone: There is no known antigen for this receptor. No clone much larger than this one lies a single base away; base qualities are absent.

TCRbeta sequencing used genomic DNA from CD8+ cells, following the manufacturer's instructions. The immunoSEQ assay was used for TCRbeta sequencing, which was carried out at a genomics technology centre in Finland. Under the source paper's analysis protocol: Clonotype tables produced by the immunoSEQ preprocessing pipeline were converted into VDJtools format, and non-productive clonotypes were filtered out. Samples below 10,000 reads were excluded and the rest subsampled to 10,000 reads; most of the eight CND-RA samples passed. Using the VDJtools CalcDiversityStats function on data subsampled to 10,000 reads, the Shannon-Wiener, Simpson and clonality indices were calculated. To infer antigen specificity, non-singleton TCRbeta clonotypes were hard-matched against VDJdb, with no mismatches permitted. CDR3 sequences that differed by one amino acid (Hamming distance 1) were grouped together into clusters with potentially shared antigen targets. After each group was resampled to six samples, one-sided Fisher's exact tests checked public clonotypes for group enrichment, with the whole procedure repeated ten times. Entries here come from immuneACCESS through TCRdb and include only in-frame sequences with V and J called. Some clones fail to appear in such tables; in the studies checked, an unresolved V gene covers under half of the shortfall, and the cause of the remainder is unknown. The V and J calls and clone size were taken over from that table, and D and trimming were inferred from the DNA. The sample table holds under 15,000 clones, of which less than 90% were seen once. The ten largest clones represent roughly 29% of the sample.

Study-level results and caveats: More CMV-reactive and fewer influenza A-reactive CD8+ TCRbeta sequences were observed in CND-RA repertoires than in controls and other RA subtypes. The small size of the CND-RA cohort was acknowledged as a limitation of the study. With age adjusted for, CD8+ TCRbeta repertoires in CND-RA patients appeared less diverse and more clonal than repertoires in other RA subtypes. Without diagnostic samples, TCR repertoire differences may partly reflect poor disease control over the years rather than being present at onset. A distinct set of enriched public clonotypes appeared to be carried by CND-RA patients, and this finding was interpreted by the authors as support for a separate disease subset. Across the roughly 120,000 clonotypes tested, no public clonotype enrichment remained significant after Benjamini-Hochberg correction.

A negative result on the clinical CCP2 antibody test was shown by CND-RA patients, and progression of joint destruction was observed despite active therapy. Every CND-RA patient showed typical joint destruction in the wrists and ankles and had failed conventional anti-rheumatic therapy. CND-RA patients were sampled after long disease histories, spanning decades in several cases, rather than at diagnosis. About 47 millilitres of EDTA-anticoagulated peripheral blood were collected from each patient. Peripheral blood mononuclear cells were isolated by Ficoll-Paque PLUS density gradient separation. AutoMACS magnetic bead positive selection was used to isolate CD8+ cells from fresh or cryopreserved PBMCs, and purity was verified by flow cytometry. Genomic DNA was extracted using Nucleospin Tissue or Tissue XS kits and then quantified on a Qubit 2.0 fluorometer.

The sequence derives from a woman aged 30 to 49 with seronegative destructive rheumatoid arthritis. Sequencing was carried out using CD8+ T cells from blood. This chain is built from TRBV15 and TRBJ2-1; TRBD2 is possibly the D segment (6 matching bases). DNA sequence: TGTGCCACCAGCAGGGTCGATACTAGCTGGGTCCATGAGCAGTTCTTC. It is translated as CATSRVDTSWVHEQFF.